This T cell receptor beta chain was identified during a study of identical twins (dated by TCRdb to the mid-2010s). General notes on the study: TCR alpha and beta repertoires from monozygotic twins, unrelated adults of various ages and cord blood were deep-sequenced to test whether fetal clonotypes persist. Replicate twin experiments were performed at different times using different library preparation protocols to rule out contamination. What the work shows at the level of the full study, not this receptor alone: Zero-insertion analyses could be partly confounded by invariant T cells such as MAIT and iNKT, though diverse VJ usage argued against such confounding for most clonotypes. Compared with coincidental sharing between unrelated individuals, out-of-frame TCR alpha sequences shared between twins had an excess of sequences with low generation probability. Because the same donors could not be followed over many years, conclusions were based on cross-sectional statistical analysis. Abundant cord blood beta clonotypes had fewer insertions, young adult naive repertoires showed a similar but weaker trend, and memory repertoires showed no such trend. In monozygotic twins, recombination models systematically underestimated out-of-frame TCR alpha sharing, but the models matched the sharing seen between unrelated individuals. The excess sharing between twins in beta out-of-frame sequences was weaker because fewer shared sequences reduced the signal-to-noise ratio.

Receptors were amplified or captured by 5' RACE. Sequencing was performed on an Illumina HiSeq 2000. A universal primer binding site was added through template switching, and the final cDNA carried a unique molecular identifier so that TCR cDNA molecules could be counted accurately. Specific primers in the conserved constant-segment region were used to synthesize first-strand cDNA for the TCR alpha and beta chains. To control for contamination, every cDNA library carried two barcodes: a SMART-Mk sample barcode plus Illumina barcodes. TruSeq adapter sequences and Illumina sample barcodes were added in two successive PCR steps. The TCR alpha and beta cDNA libraries were sequenced on the Illumina HiSeq platform using custom primers. As for how the authors treated the data: Raw reads were processed with MiGEC to extract unique molecular identifiers, and MiXCR was used to determine CDR3 positions. Recombination models were inferred per individual with the repgenHMM and IGoR tools using an EM algorithm. The tcR package in R was used for shared clonotype analysis, with sharing normalized by the product of cloneset sizes. To study raw recombination free of thymic and clonal selection effects, out-of-frame nonproductive sequences were analyzed. TCRdb applied fastp at Q25 and MiXCR to the public reads, then kept only in-frame beta chains. Rows with a matching CDR3 protein are joined into one entry that keeps the most common DNA and genes. TCRdb, rather than the study authors, made the V and J calls. For this sample there are about 1.7 million distinct CDR3 sequences; roughly a third appear just once. In total, the top ten clones hold more than 0.25% of the sample.

All donors were healthy Caucasians. A word on this clonotype: The specificity of this receptor is unknown. Its ends do not fully match the called genes, so a read error is possible.

Sequences were obtained from cord blood. The TCR originated in a newborn girl in good health.

The sequenced DNA is TGTGCCAGCAGTTATGGGGGATTTAGCAATCAGCCCCGGCATTTT. Translation gives CASSYGGFSNQPRHF. Here the chain combines TRBV6-2 or TRBV6-3 and TRBJ1-5; TRBD1 could be the D gene, as 5 bases match. The CDR3 holds 15 amino acids from the cysteine to the phenylalanine. Of the read, only the CDR3 DNA is kept; its 45 bases are in frame from base 1. The germline V gene yields MNHEY for CDR1 and SVGEGT for CDR2.